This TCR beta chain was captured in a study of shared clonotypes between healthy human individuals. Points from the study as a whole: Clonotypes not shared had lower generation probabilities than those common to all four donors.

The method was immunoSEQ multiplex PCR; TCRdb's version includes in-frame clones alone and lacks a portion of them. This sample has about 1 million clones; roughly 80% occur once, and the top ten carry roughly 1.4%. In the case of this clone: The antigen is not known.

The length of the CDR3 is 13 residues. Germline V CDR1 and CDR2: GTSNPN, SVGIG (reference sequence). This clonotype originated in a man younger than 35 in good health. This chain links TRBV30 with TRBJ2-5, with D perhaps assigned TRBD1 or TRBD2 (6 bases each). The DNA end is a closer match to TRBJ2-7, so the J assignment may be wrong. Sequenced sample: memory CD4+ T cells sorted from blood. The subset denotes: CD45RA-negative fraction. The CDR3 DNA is TGTGCCTGGACATTGGAGGGGGGCTACGAGCAGTACTTC. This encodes CAWTLEGGYEQYF.